One sample yielded the 30 T cell receptor beta chains listed below, sequenced in a study of CD8 T cells in Susac syndrome. Random hexamers were used to reverse transcribe the RNA input (about 0.5 to 1 ug). One entry per CDR3 protein results from TCRdb running MiXCR on the immunoSEQ multiplex PCR reads. The data hold more than 150,000 distinct CDR3 sequences, with around 95% observed a single time. Sequencing input: CD8+ T cells from PBMCs. All receptors derive from a human donor with multiple sclerosis.

The chain employs TRBV7-9 and TRBJ1-2; D gene unclear. The CDR3 spans 13 residues. V gave up 7 bases and J gave up 0 bases, with 9 bases separating them. CDR1 SEHNR and CDR2 FQNEAQ come from the germline V gene (reference sequence). CDR3 bases: TGTGCCAGCACCAACTCCGCTAACTATGGCTACACCTTC. It translates to CASTNSANYGYTF.

The V gene is TRBV19, the J gene TRBJ2-1, with D possibly TRBD2 on 5 matching bases. The V gene's germline CDR1 is LNHDA and CDR2 SQIVND (reference sequence). This CDR3 contains 15 residues. V was trimmed by 6 bases and J by 0 bases, leaving 12 bases between them. CDR3 coding DNA: TGTGCCAGTAGGAGAGGGTTGTCCTCCTACAATGAGCAGTTCTTC. Its protein is CASRRGLSSYNEQFF. The complete variable domain, with remaining parts taken from reference TRBV19 and TRBJ2-1, reads DGGITQSPKYLFRKEGQNVTLSCEQNLNHDAMYWYRQDPGQGLRLIYYSQIVNDFQKGDIAEGYSVSREKKESFPLTVTSAQKNPTAFYLCASRRGLSSYNEQFFGPGTRLTVL.

The chain has TRBV7-6 and TRBJ1-2, with 7 bases aligning to TRBD1. CDR1 and CDR2 (germline): SGHVS, FNYEAQ. The V segment lost 2 bases and the J segment 8 bases; nucleotides outside the gene matches: 8. The CDR3 contains 14 residues. CDR3 bases: TGTGCCAGCAGCTTATTACAGGGGAGGAACGGCTACACCTTC. Translation: CASSLLQGRNGYTF.

The chain couples TRBV7-8 to TRBJ1-5; D might be TRBD1 (5 bases). Germline V gene data show CDR1 as SGHVS and CDR2 as FQNEAQ. The CDR3 extends over 14 amino acids. V was shortened by 5 bases and J by 6 bases, with 14 bases between the two germline ends. The CDR3 loop reads CASSIGTLGQPQHF. The DNA for the CDR3 is TGTGCCAGCAGCATTGGGACTCTGGGTCAGCCCCAGCATTTT.

CDR3 loop: CASSGRTSGGASKGNEQFF. As DNA, the CDR3 is TGTGCCAGCAGCGGAAGGACTAGCGGGGGGGCGTCTAAAGGCAATGAGCAGTTCTTC. The chain has TRBV11-2 and TRBJ2-1; 15 bases are a match to TRBD2. The V and J ends lost 5 bases and 6 bases, in that order; junction bases with no gene match: 14. The CDR3 is 19 amino acids. CDR1 SGHAT and CDR2 FQNNGV come from the germline V gene.

About this clonotype: One end of the junction is discordant with germline, which a read error may explain. This chain joins TRBV29-1 and TRBJ1-2; TRBD1 agrees at 7 bases. The CDR3 runs 11 residues. Germline CDR1 SQVTM, CDR2 ANQGSEA. The CDR3 sequence: CSVQDRDGYPF. The CDR3, as DNA: TGCAGCGTCCAAGACAGGGATGGCTACCCCTTC.

The table lists this clonotype with a count of one. At one of its ends the junction is not consistent with the germline gene, which may arise from a read error. The rearrangement joins TRBV7-7 to TRBJ2-3; D possibly matches TRBD1 or TRBD2 (6 bases each). Looked up from germline, CDR1 is SSHAT and CDR2 is FNYEAQ (reference sequence). The CDR3 is made up of 15 amino acids. The CDR3 nucleotides are TGTGCTAGCAGCTCGGAGGGCAGGGGATCAGATACGCAGTATTTT. This gives the protein CASSSEGRGSDTQYF.

This sequence joins TRBV9 and TRBJ2-3; perhaps TRBD2 as D (5 bases). CDR3 length equals 14 residues. Trimming removed 2 bases at V and 3 bases at J, with 10 bases between. Germline V gene sequence: CDR1 SGDLS, CDR2 YYNGEE. CDR3 DNA sequence: TGTGCCAGCAGCGTGACGGGATTTACAGATACGCAGTATTTT. Protein: CASSVTGFTDTQYF. The entire variable domain, with the rest obtained from reference TRBV9 and TRBJ2-3, is as follows: DSGVTQTPKHLITATGQRVTLRCSPRSGDLSVYWYQQSLDQGLQFLIQYYNGEERAKGNILERFSAQQFPDLHSELNLSSLELGDSALYFCASSVTGFTDTQYFGPGTRLTVL.

Comments on this clonotype: Mismatch with germline at one junction end may stem from a read error. The chain has TRBV7-9 and TRBJ2-3; D is possibly TRBD1 or TRBD2 (6 bases each). Germline CDR1 is SEHNR and CDR2 is FQNEAQ (reference sequence). The length of the CDR3 is 12 residues. CDR3 nucleotides: TGTGCCAGCAGGTTAGGGGGGGATACGCAGTATTTT. This sequence encodes CASRLGGDTQYF.

The chain links TRBV20-1 to TRBJ1-5; the match to TRBD1 covers 7 bases. Unmatched junction bases numbered 8, after V lost 5 bases and J lost 4 bases. The CDR3 contains 14 residues. CDR1 is DFQATT and CDR2 is SNEGSKA in the germline V gene (reference sequence). CDR3 loop: CSAGDSSFNQPQHF. The CDR3 bases are TGCAGTGCTGGGGACAGTAGCTTTAATCAGCCCCAGCATTTT.

The V call is TRBV13, the J call TRBJ2-7; D is perhaps TRBD1 or TRBD2 (6 bases each). The CDR3 contains 14 residues. The germline V and J ends were trimmed by 3 bases and 5 bases, with 14 bases remaining between them. Germline lookup yields CDR1 PRHDT and CDR2 FYEKMQ (reference sequence). In nucleotides, the CDR3 is TGTGCCAGCAGCTTGGGTAGGGGGAGGAACGAGCAGTACTTC. This sequence encodes CASSLGRGRNEQYF. Full variable domain (rest looked up from reference TRBV13 and TRBJ2-7): AAGVIQSPRHLIKEKRETATLKCYPIPRHDTVYWYQQGPGQDPQFLISFYEKMQSDKGSIPDRFSAQQFSDYHSELNMSSLELGDSALYFCASSLGRGRNEQYFGPGTRLTVT.

Only a few counts were recorded for this clonotype. This chain links TRBV9 with TRBJ1-5; D gene uncertain. The CDR3 length is 14 residues. Germline V lookup: CDR1 SGDLS, CDR2 YYNGEE. The ends were cut back, 3 bases at V and 4 bases at J, with 11 bases in the middle. For the CDR3, the DNA is TGTGCCAGCAGCGCCCTGGCGGGTAATCAGCCCCAGCATTTT. This codes for CASSALAGNQPQHF.

This chain joins TRBV13 and TRBJ2-7; a possible D gene is TRBD2 (5 bases). Per the germline V gene, CDR1 is PRHDT and CDR2 is FYEKMQ (reference sequence). The CDR3 has 16 amino acids. Trimming stripped 0 bases from V and 2 bases from J, with 14 bases between. The CDR3 nucleotides read TGTGCCAGCAGCTTAGGCCGAGGGAGAAGCACCTACGAGCAGTACTTC. As protein: CASSLGRGRSTYEQYF.

The chain joins TRBV12-3 or TRBV12-4 to TRBJ1-1, with TRBD1 as a possible D gene (5 bases). V dropped 2 bases and J dropped 1 base, with 20 bases sitting between them. There are 18 residues in the CDR3. This chain's CDR3 is CASSLFRGAHDRNTEAFF. As DNA, the CDR3 is TGTGCCAGCAGTTTATTTCGCGGGGCCCACGATAGGAACACTGAAGCTTTCTTT.

The chain combines TRBV7-3 with TRBJ2-1; perhaps D is TRBD1 or TRBD2 (5 bases each). The V gene's germline CDR1 is SGHTA and CDR2 FQGTGA. V shed 2 bases and J shed 7 bases, with 12 bases lying between them. This CDR3 spans 14 amino acids. CDR3 sequence reads: CASSLGGRGNEQFF. CDR3 nucleotides: TGTGCCAGCAGCTTAGGGGGACGCGGAAATGAGCAGTTCTTC.

The chain joins TRBV27 to TRBJ1-5, with D hard to call. Per the germline V gene, CDR1 is MNHEY and CDR2 is SMNVEV (reference sequence). Trimming removed 0 bases from V and 0 bases from J, with 15 bases in between. The CDR3 totals 18 residues. This CDR3 reads CASSLSPVSPYSNQPQHF. The CDR3 coding sequence is TGTGCCAGCAGTTTATCCCCCGTATCCCCATATAGCAATCAGCCCCAGCATTTT.

The V gene is TRBV6-6, the J gene TRBJ1-5; TRBD1 matches 10 bases. V gave up 7 bases and J gave up 0 bases; unmatched junction bases: 3. CDR3 length equals 15 residues. Per germline, CDR1 MNHNY and CDR2 SVGAGI (reference sequence). This chain's CDR3 is CASKRDRGSNQPQHF. Here the CDR3 DNA reads TGTGCCAGCAAGAGGGACAGGGGTAGCAATCAGCCCCAGCATTTT.

This sequence joins TRBV30 and TRBJ2-7, with D hard to call. Germline CDR1 is GTSNPN and CDR2 is SVGIG (reference sequence). V lost 4 bases to trimming and J lost 2 bases, with 12 bases between them. This CDR3 is 13 amino acids long. CDR3 coding DNA: TGTGCCTGGATGAACCCGGCGCCCTACGAGCAGTACTTC. Protein: CAWMNPAPYEQYF. The full variable domain, with the rest looked up from reference TRBV30 and TRBJ2-7, is SQTIHQWPATLVQPVGSPLSLECTVEGTSNPNLYWYRQAAGRGLQLLFYSVGIGQISSEVPQNLSASRPQDRQFILSSKKLLLSDSGFYLCAWMNPAPYEQYFGPGTRLTVT.

CDR3 in amino acids: CSVALTSGDYNEQFF. The CDR3 bases are TGCAGCGTTGCCCTGACTAGCGGGGACTACAATGAGCAGTTCTTC. The chain joins TRBV29-1 to TRBJ2-1; TRBD2 agrees at 11 bases. V was pared by 4 bases and J by 3 bases, with 5 bases of the junction left unmatched. This CDR3 is built from 15 residues. Germline CDR1 SQVTM, CDR2 ANQGSEA.

This rearrangement joins TRBV30 to TRBJ1-1; D is unresolved. This CDR3 contains 12 residues. The ends were cut back, 5 bases at V and 1 base at J, with 8 bases in the middle. The germline V gene encodes CDR1 GTSNPN and CDR2 SVGIG (reference sequence). This CDR3 is CAWVFPNTEAFF. In nucleotides, the CDR3 is TGTGCCTGGGTATTCCCGAACACTGAAGCTTTCTTT. The full variable domain, its missing parts supplied by reference TRBV30 and TRBJ1-1, is SQTIHQWPATLVQPVGSPLSLECTVEGTSNPNLYWYRQAAGRGLQLLFYSVGIGQISSEVPQNLSASRPQDRQFILSSKKLLLSDSGFYLCAWVFPNTEAFFGQGTRLTVV.

This chain links TRBV12-3 or TRBV12-4 with TRBJ2-1; D is unclear. Trimming took 8 bases from V and 6 from J, leaving 8 bases between them. The CDR3 sequence is 11 residues long. The DNA of the CDR3 is TGTGCCAGCGGTATTGGCAATGAGCAGTTCTTC. It specifies CASGIGNEQFF.

The chain has TRBV29-1 and TRBJ1-2; no clear D gene. The germline V gene has CDR1 SQVTM and CDR2 ANQGSEA. V was shortened by 6 bases and J by 8 bases, with 13 bases between the two germline ends. CDR3 length: 11 residues. CDR3 residues: CSVRDRGGYTF. Here the CDR3 DNA reads TGCAGCGTGCGAGACCGTGGGGGCTACACCTTC. Based on the CDR3 plus reference TRBV29-1 and TRBJ1-2, the full variable domain is SAVISQKPSRDICQRGTSLTIQCQVDSQVTMMFWYRQQPGQSLTLIATANQGSEATYESGFVIDKFPISRPNLTFSTLTVSNMSPEDSSIYLCSVRDRGGYTFGSGTRLTVV.

V and J are TRBV28 and TRBJ1-5; 12 positions match TRBD1. The CDR3 is made up of 16 amino acids. V gave up 2 bases and J gave up 6 bases; unmatched junction bases: 5. Germline loops: CDR1 MDHEN, CDR2 SYDVKM. The CDR3 is CASSLTGQGASQPQHF. CDR3 in DNA: TGTGCCAGCAGTTTAACGGGACAGGGGGCTAGTCAGCCCCAGCATTTT.

The CDR3 nucleotides are TGTGCCAGCATCACGGGGGAGCCCCGACTTAAAAATACGCAGTATTTT. Translation gives CASITGEPRLKNTQYF. V usage is TRBV7-2 and J usage is TRBJ2-3, with a possible D match to TRBD2 (6 bases). This CDR3 comprises 16 residues. The V gene's germline CDR1 is SGHTA and CDR2 FQGNSA. V lost 7 bases and J 7 bases, leaving 24 bases between the germline ends.

V usage is TRBV7-9 and J usage is TRBJ1-6; D is uncertain. The germline V and J ends were trimmed by 2 bases and 7 bases, with 3 bases remaining between them. CDR1 is SEHNR, CDR2 FQNEAQ, per germline (reference sequence). The CDR3 is made up of 12 amino acids. The CDR3 spells CASSLTNSPLHF. CDR3 sequence (DNA): TGTGCCAGCAGCTTAACGAATTCACCCCTCCACTTT.

The chain joins TRBV11-2 to TRBJ2-7; 7 bases map to TRBD1. The junction had 6 bases not matched to a gene; V was cut back by 1 base and J by 0 bases. This CDR3 is 16 amino acids long. Per germline, CDR1 SGHAT and CDR2 FQNNGV. In DNA, the CDR3 is TGTGCCAGCAGCTTAGCCGAGGGGGCTGGCTCCTACGAGCAGTACTTC. It codes for CASSLAEGAGSYEQYF.

This chain uses TRBV30 with TRBJ2-5; perhaps TRBD1 as D (5 bases). The CDR3 length is 13 residues. The V gene lost 0 bases and the J gene lost 5 bases, with 10 bases spanning the gap. Germline-derived CDR1 and CDR2 are GTSNPN and SVGIG (reference sequence). The CDR3 DNA is TGTGCCTGGAGTGTAACAGGTCGGGAGACCCAGTACTTC. Its protein is CAWSVTGRETQYF.

The chain is built from TRBV7-8 and TRBJ2-5; a weak D match, TRBD1 (6 bases). The germline V gene encodes CDR1 SGHVS and CDR2 FQNEAQ. Trimming pared 5 bases from V and 0 bases from J, leaving 22 bases between. This CDR3 comprises 18 residues. The chain's CDR3 is CASSPGVLHGEYQETQYF. CDR3 nucleotide sequence: TGTGCCAGCAGCCCAGGGGTCCTACACGGGGAGTACCAAGAGACCCAGTACTTC.

The chain is built from TRBV27 and TRBJ1-5; D uncertain. CDR1 is MNHEY and CDR2 is SMNVEV in the germline V gene (reference sequence). This CDR3 is 13 amino acids long. V shed 6 bases and J shed 1 base, with 7 bases lying between them. In nucleotides, the CDR3 is TGTGCCAGCAGCCATCAGAGCAATCAGCCCCAGCATTTT. Translating it yields CASSHQSNQPQHF.

The chain joins TRBV18 to TRBJ2-3; 10 positions agree with TRBD1. The V gene's germline CDR1 is KGHSH and CDR2 LQKENI. The CDR3 runs to 16 residues. J lost 4 bases, V lost 0 bases, and 4 bases had no gene match. This chain's CDR3 is CASSPPKGTGADTQYF. The CDR3 DNA reads TGTGCCAGCTCACCACCGAAGGGGACAGGGGCAGATACGCAGTATTTT.